A single sample is the source of the 18 T cell receptor beta chains below, sequenced in a study of blood T cell repertoires in COVID-19. The repertoire was sequenced with immunoSEQ multiplex PCR; TCRdb's copy has only in-frame clones and lacks some. The sample holds about 240,000 clones; roughly 87% are singletons and the top ten take approximately 7.9%. The material sequenced was peripheral blood. Receptors originate from a man in his 60s who had recovered from COVID-19.

The V and J genes are TRBV5-1 and TRBJ2-2; TRBD1 matches at 8 bases. The length of the CDR3 is 18 residues. Germline V gene sequence: CDR1 SGHRS, CDR2 YFSETQ. V shed 4 bases, J shed 0 bases, and the junction held 11 bases outside the gene matches. The CDR3 sequence: CASSPRGTGVSNTGELFF. DNA for the CDR3: TGCGCCAGCAGCCCCCGAGGGACAGGCGTCTCGAACACCGGGGAGCTGTTTTTT.

CDR3 in amino acids: CASSEWAGRSFNEKLFF. The CDR3 coding sequence is TGTGCCAGCAGTGAATGGGCAGGGAGGAGTTTCAATGAAAAACTGTTTTTT. V gene TRBV2 combines with J gene TRBJ1-4, with D perhaps matching TRBD1 (5 bases). The germline CDR1 and CDR2 sequences are SNHLY and FYNNEI. Between the trimmed V and J ends, which lost 2 bases and 5 bases, there was a span of 18 bases. CDR3 size: 17 residues.

The chain combines TRBV11-2 with TRBJ2-7; 11 positions agree with TRBD2. J lost 3 bases, V lost 5 bases, and 3 bases had no gene match. Germline loops: CDR1 SGHAT, CDR2 FQNNGV. The CDR3 has 14 residues. The CDR3 sequence is CASSPGTSGYEQYF. CDR3 sequence (DNA): TGTGCCAGCAGCCCCGGGACTAGCGGCTACGAGCAGTACTTC.

V is TRBV11-2 and J is TRBJ2-3; 11 positions agree with TRBD2. This CDR3 is built from 17 residues. Germline CDR1 and CDR2: SGHAT and FQNNGV. Trimming cost V 0 bases and J 4 bases; bases outside gene matches: 6. This chain's CDR3 is CASSLEGLAGGPDTQYF. CDR3 nucleotide sequence: TGTGCCAGCAGCTTAGAGGGTCTAGCGGGGGGCCCAGATACGCAGTATTTT.

The sample holds a few counts of this clone. The chain combines TRBV4-1 with TRBJ1-5, with 10 bases aligning to TRBD1. The CDR3 runs 18 residues. V shed 5 bases, J shed 2 bases, and the junction held 12 bases outside the gene matches. Looked up from germline, CDR1 is MGHRA and CDR2 is YSYEKL. The CDR3 region has the DNA TGCGCCAGCAGCGAGGGACAGGGGCTCCCTATTCGCAATCAGCCCCAGCATTTT. This gives the protein CASSEGQGLPIRNQPQHF.

V and J are TRBV10-1 and TRBJ1-1; D unresolved. The CDR3 contains 14 residues. V dropped 3 bases and J dropped 6 bases, with 14 bases sitting between them. The germline gives CDR1 WNHNN, CDR2 SYGVQD (reference sequence). Here the CDR3 reads CASSESGFGSEAFF. The CDR3 DNA follows: TGCGCCAGCAGTGAATCCGGGTTCGGGTCTGAAGCTTTCTTT.

The gene calls are TRBV28 and TRBJ1-2; D call uncertain. V was clipped by 3 bases and J by 8 bases, with 10 bases between them. CDR1 and CDR2 from the germline V gene are MDHEN and SYDVKM. CDR3 length: 12 residues. This CDR3 reads CASSFTVEGYTF. CDR3 nucleotide sequence: TGTGCCAGCAGTTTTACAGTCGAGGGCTACACCTTC.

The chain has TRBV2 and TRBJ1-5; 7 bases align to TRBD1. V shed 5 bases, J shed 1 base, and the junction held 5 bases outside the gene matches. The CDR3 consists of 15 residues. Germline V lookup: CDR1 SNHLY, CDR2 FYNNEI. The CDR3 reads CASSQTGESNQPQHF. The CDR3 DNA sequence: TGTGCCAGCAGTCAAACAGGGGAAAGCAATCAGCCCCAGCATTTT.

The chain recombines TRBV6-5 with TRBJ1-4; 7 nucleotides line up with TRBD1. J gave up 3 bases and V 1 base, and 5 bases lay outside the gene matches. Germline V CDR1 and CDR2: MNHEY, SVGAGI. CDR3 length: 16 amino acids. CDR3 in DNA: TGTGCCAGCAGTTACTTGGGGCAGGGGGCTAATGAAAAACTGTTTTTT. Encoded protein: CASSYLGQGANEKLFF.

In DNA form, the CDR3 reads TGTGCCAGCAGCAAAATGGCGGATAAGGCGGGATTGAACACTGAAGCTTTCTTT. This encodes CASSKMADKAGLNTEAFF. This rearrangement joins TRBV21-1 to TRBJ1-1. TRBV21-1 constitutes a pseudogene. The CDR3 runs 18 residues.

This rearrangement joins TRBV14 to TRBJ1-1; 8 bases map to TRBD1. The CDR3 sequence is 14 residues long. The V and J ends lost 2 bases and 5 bases, in that order; junction bases with no gene match: 4. Germline lookup yields CDR1 SGHDN and CDR2 FVKESK. CDR3 nucleotide sequence: TGTGCCAGCAGCCAACCAGGGGGCCGGACTGAAGCTTTCTTT. Protein: CASSQPGGRTEAFF. Filled out from reference TRBV14 and TRBJ1-1, the complete variable domain reads EAGVTQFPSHSVIEKGQTVTLRCDPISGHDNLYWYRRVMGKEIKFLLHFVKESKQDESGMPNNRFLAERTGGTYSTLKVQPAELEDSGVYFCASSQPGGRTEAFFGQGTRLTVV.

The chain uses TRBV7-9 and TRBJ1-6, with unresolved D. The CDR3 covers 14 residues. Germline assignment: CDR1 SEHNR and CDR2 FQNEAQ (reference sequence). V lost 6 bases, J lost 4 bases, and 10 bases lay in between. The CDR3 bases are TGTGCCAGCAGTCATGACAAGTATAATTCACCCCTCCACTTT. Translation gives CASSHDKYNSPLHF.

This clone was seen many times. V usage is TRBV19 and J usage is TRBJ1-2, with a tentative D call TRBD1 (5 bases). The CDR3 covers 14 residues. With 6 bases removed from V and 4 bases from J, the gap between germline ends came to 15 bases. In germline, CDR1 is LNHDA, CDR2 SQIVND (reference sequence). CDR3 nucleotides: TGTGCCAGTAGAACACCGCTCGGGGGCTATGGCTACACCTTC. Its protein is CASRTPLGGYGYTF.

This chain links TRBV10-3 with TRBJ2-3; 9 nucleotides align to TRBD1. Germline-derived CDR1 and CDR2 are ENHRY and SYGVKD. The V segment lost 4 bases and the J segment 7 bases; nucleotides outside the gene matches: 6. This CDR3 is built from 14 residues. The CDR3 DNA follows: TGTGCCATCAGTGGGGACAGGGTACAATATACGCAGTATTTT. It yields the protein CAISGDRVQYTQYF.

The chain employs TRBV15 and TRBJ1-1; TRBD1 is a possible D gene (5 bases). The CDR3 consists of 16 residues. In germline, CDR1 is LNHNV, CDR2 YYDKDF (reference sequence). Deletions cut 1 base from V and 5 bases from J, with 17 bases between. CDR3 sequence reads: CATSRVGGWEGTEAFF. For the CDR3, the DNA is TGTGCCACCAGCAGAGTCGGGGGGTGGGAAGGGACTGAAGCTTTCTTT. Together with reference TRBV15 and TRBJ1-1, the CDR3 gives the full variable domain: DAMVIQNPRYQVTQFGKPVTLSCSQTLNHNVMYWYQQKSSQAPKLLFHYYDKDFNNEADTPDNFQSRRPNTSFCFLDIRSPGLGDTAMYLCATSRVGGWEGTEAFFGQGTRLTVV.

This chain links TRBV5-1 with TRBJ2-7; 8 nucleotides match TRBD1. CDR3 size: 12 residues. Germline V CDR1 and CDR2: SGHRS, YFSETQ. The J segment lost 5 bases and the V segment lost 6 bases, leaving 4 bases of the junction unmatched. CDR3 sequence: CASKQGDNEQYF. The CDR3 bases are TGCGCCAGCAAACAGGGGGACAACGAGCAGTACTTC.

The chain uses TRBV6-4 and TRBJ1-1; weak D call: TRBD1 (6 bases). CDR1 and CDR2 from the germline V gene are MRHNA and SNTAGT. The CDR3 is made up of 13 amino acids. The V gene lost 8 bases and the J gene lost 1 base, with 11 bases spanning the gap. The CDR3, as DNA: TGTGCCAGCCCGGGGGGCTGGAACACTGAAGCTTTCTTT. Translated: CASPGGWNTEAFF.

The V gene is TRBV5-1, the J gene TRBJ1-1; 11 nucleotides line up with TRBD1. Germline V gives CDR1 SGHRS, CDR2 YFSETQ. V lost 0 bases and J lost 1; bases outside the gene matches: 2. There are 16 residues in the CDR3. The CDR3 protein is CASSLGDRGSNTEAFF. The CDR3 DNA reads as TGCGCCAGCAGCTTGGGGGACAGGGGGTCGAACACTGAAGCTTTCTTT.